The subject of this entry is one T cell receptor beta chain. The data derive from a study of CD8+ T cells in alopecia areata. Overall study context: Twice a day, 5 to 10 mg of oral tofacitinib was administered to treated patients.

Extracted RNA was reverse transcribed, and the resulting cDNA served as sequencing template. TCRdb's table, derived via immunoSEQ multiplex PCR, lists solely in-frame clones and lacks some. The sample includes about 180,000 clones, around 64% of them seen just once. Patients with alopecia areata provided lesional scalp punch biopsies as well as peripheral blood. Trimming took 1 base from V and 7 from J; bases not matched to a gene: 5. The CDR3 runs to 14 residues. Germline CDR1 SGHRS, CDR2 YFSETQ. This specimen consisted of CD8+ T cells sorted from blood, obtained at week 0. The receptor was isolated from a human donor with alopecia areata. The chain combines TRBV5-1 with TRBJ1-5, with 7 bases lining up with TRBD1. The CDR3 sequence: CASSLYQGEQPQHF. The CDR3 nucleotides are TGCGCCAGCAGCTTGTACCAGGGGGAACAGCCCCAGCATTTT.